The 22 T cell receptor beta chains reported below all come from one sample, sequenced in a study of blood T cells in healthy people across ages. Through a sample-barcoded 5' primer and a J-beta primer mix, a second PCR was run for about 6 to 12 cycles. MiXCR, applied by TCRdb to the 5' RACE reads, yields one record per CDR3 protein. This table has around 1,000,000 distinct CDR3 sequences, almost 25% appearing once. The sample was also reused in another study, on T cells of mothers and their children.

What was sequenced was blood. The receptors were sampled from a girl aged 2-9 years in good health.

The table lists this clonotype with a few counts. The chain is built from TRBV7-8 and TRBJ1-4, with D perhaps matching TRBD1 (6 bases). The CDR3 length is 16 residues. CDR1 and CDR2 from the germline V gene are SGHVS and FQNEAQ. V was clipped by 1 base and J by 2 bases, with 11 bases between them. In DNA form, the CDR3 reads TGTGCCAGCAGCTTAGTCCCAGGACAGACTAATGAAAAACTGTTTTTT. Its protein product is CASSLVPGQTNEKLFF.

The chain couples TRBV11-1 to TRBJ2-7; D is ambiguous. The germline gives CDR1 SGHAT, CDR2 FQDESV (reference sequence). This CDR3 has 14 amino acids. The V and J ends lost 1 base and 4 bases respectively, with 11 bases between them. The CDR3 here is CASSLEQKAYEQYF. CDR3 DNA sequence: TGTGCCAGCAGCTTAGAGCAGAAGGCGTACGAGCAGTACTTC.

This clonotype has ten or more counts. The V and J genes are TRBV20-1 and TRBJ1-1; D unclear. Trimming took off 3 bases at V and 1 base at J, with 6 bases between the two ends. This CDR3 region has 12 residues. Germline-derived CDR1 and CDR2 are DFQATT and SNEGSKA (reference sequence). In DNA, the CDR3 is TGCAGTGCTAGTAAAGGGAACACTGAAGCTTTCTTT. It encodes CSASKGNTEAFF.

The chain recombines TRBV27 with TRBJ1-1; the match to TRBD1 covers 7 bases. Germline V gene sequence: CDR1 MNHEY, CDR2 SMNVEV (reference sequence). Germline trimming cut 5 bases from V and 3 bases from J; bases unmatched to any gene: 6. The CDR3 totals 14 residues. The CDR3 loop reads CASSQPGQDTEAFF. Here the CDR3 DNA reads TGTGCCAGCAGTCAGCCAGGACAGGACACTGAAGCTTTCTTT.

In its sample, this clonotype was seen a few times. This chain links TRBV29-1 with TRBJ1-4, with D hard to call. The CDR3 consists of 14 residues. Between the trimmed V and J ends, which lost 6 bases and 1 base, there was a span of 12 bases. Germline CDR1 reads SQVTM; CDR2 reads ANQGSEA. CDR3: CSVALRLTNEKLFF. DNA of the CDR3: TGCAGCGTGGCCCTTAGGTTAACTAATGAAAAACTGTTTTTT.

This clonotype was counted only a few times. The J gene is TRBJ2-5, the V gene TRBV7-9, with 10 nucleotides matching TRBD2. This CDR3 is 16 amino acids long. Trimming took 1 base from V and 1 from J; bases not matched to a gene: 3. Looked up from germline, CDR1 is SEHNR and CDR2 is FQNEAQ (reference sequence). The CDR3 bases are TGTGCCAGCAGCTTAGTTGGACTAGCGGTCCAAGAGACCCAGTACTTC. It codes for CASSLVGLAVQETQYF.

This clonotype was observed at least ten times. J is TRBJ2-5 and V is TRBV3-1; D is unresolved. This CDR3 contains 13 residues. CDR1 LGHDT and CDR2 YNNKEL come from the germline V gene (reference sequence). Trimming removed 5 bases from V and 1 base from J, with 8 bases in between. The CDR3 DNA sequence: TGTGCCAGCAGCTTCGGGCCCCAAGAGACCCAGTACTTC. It yields the protein CASSFGPQETQYF.

This clonotype was found a few times. The gene calls are TRBV4-3 and TRBJ2-1; D unclear. The last part of the DNA fits TRBJ2-5 better; the J call may be wrong. In germline, CDR1 is LGHNA, CDR2 YSLEER. The CDR3 extends over 15 amino acids. The CDR3 protein is CASSQGPGPEETQYF. In DNA, the CDR3 is TGCGCCAGCAGCCAAGGTCCGGGCCCCGAAGAGACCCAGTACTTC.

The rearrangement uses TRBV29-1 and TRBJ2-2; 8 positions match TRBD2. The CDR3 length is 15 residues. Unmatched junction bases numbered 8, after V lost 3 bases and J lost 5 bases. Germline lookup yields CDR1 SQVTM and CDR2 ANQGSEA. CDR3 protein: CSVERGGRSTGELFF. CDR3 in DNA: TGCAGCGTTGAGAGAGGCGGGAGGAGTACCGGGGAGCTGTTTTTT.

The V call is TRBV29-1, the J call TRBJ2-5, with D possibly TRBD1 on 6 matching bases. The last part of the DNA fits TRBJ2-7 better; the J call may be wrong. The CDR3 runs 16 residues. CDR1 SQVTM and CDR2 ANQGSEA come from the germline V gene. The CDR3 sequence: CSVEGEGDGETYEQYF. The CDR3 nucleotides are TGCAGCGTTGAAGGAGAGGGGGACGGGGAGACCTACGAGCAGTACTTC.

This rearrangement joins TRBV5-1 to TRBJ1-4, with 9 bases matching TRBD1. The CDR3 length is 17 residues. The V and J ends lost 5 bases and 8 bases, in that order; junction bases with no gene match: 16. Per germline, CDR1 SGHRS and CDR2 YFSETQ. CDR3 protein: CASRPDRGELGSEKLFF. DNA of the CDR3: TGCGCCAGCAGACCGGACAGGGGTGAATTAGGGAGCGAAAAACTGTTTTTT.

This clonotype has at least ten counts. The chain recombines TRBV7-3 with TRBJ1-1; tentative D call: TRBD1 (5 bases). Deletions cut 3 bases from V and 11 bases from J, with 16 bases between. The CDR3 has 13 amino acids. CDR1 is SGHTA, CDR2 FQGTGA, per germline. The CDR3 sequence: CASSFATGERAFF. Here the CDR3 DNA reads TGTGCCAGCAGCTTTGCGACGGGGGAAAGGGCTTTCTTT.

This clonotype was counted between two and nine times. The rearrangement uses TRBV9 and TRBJ2-5; D possibly corresponds to TRBD1 (5 bases). The J call is doubtful: the DNA matches TRBJ2-7 better. Germline-derived CDR1 and CDR2 are SGDLS and YYNGEE. CDR3 length: 14 residues. CDR3 in amino acids: CASSVGRDFDEQYF. DNA for the CDR3: TGTGCCAGCAGCGTCGGCAGGGATTTCGACGAGCAGTACTTC.

The chain employs TRBV12-5 and TRBJ2-7; the match to TRBD1 covers 8 bases. CDR3 length: 13 residues. Germline V gives CDR1 LGHNT, CDR2 FRNRAP. Trimming removed 7 bases from V and 7 bases from J; junction bases left unmatched: 9. This CDR3 is CASATDRAREQYF. CDR3 DNA sequence: TGTGCTAGTGCCACGGACAGGGCGAGGGAGCAGTACTTC.

The chain employs TRBV27 and TRBJ2-5, with D perhaps matching TRBD1 or TRBD2 (5 bases each). The DNA end is more similar to TRBJ2-7, so the J call may be wrong. CDR1 is MNHEY and CDR2 is SMNVEV in the germline V gene (reference sequence). The CDR3 loop spans 16 amino acids. This chain's CDR3 is CASSLSSGDVTYEQYF. CDR3 in DNA: TGTGCCAGCAGTTTATCTTCCGGGGACGTTACCTACGAGCAGTACTTC.

V gene TRBV29-1 combines with J gene TRBJ1-1; 8 bases match TRBD1. CDR1 is SQVTM, CDR2 ANQGSEA, per germline. The CDR3 totals 13 residues. Trimming took 5 bases from V and 6 from J; bases not matched to a gene: 8. The CDR3 loop is CSVPTGALSEAFF. CDR3 DNA: TGCAGCGTTCCGACAGGGGCACTCTCTGAAGCTTTCTTT. Full variable domain (remainder filled in from reference TRBV29-1 and TRBJ1-1): SAVISQKPSRDICQRGTSLTIQCQVDSQVTMMFWYRQQPGQSLTLIATANQGSEATYESGFVIDKFPISRPNLTFSTLTVSNMSPEDSSIYLCSVPTGALSEAFFGQGTRLTVV.

In its sample, this clonotype was seen once. The germline gene is not matched at one end of the junction; a read error may be the cause. The rearrangement joins TRBV7-2 to TRBJ2-7; 9 bases map to TRBD1. Germline lookup yields CDR1 SGHTA and CDR2 FQGNSA. This CDR3 contains 15 residues. The CDR3 bases are TGTGCCAGCAGCTTAGAAGGGACAGGGAGCTACGGGCAGTACTTC. This gives the protein CASSLEGTGSYGQYF.

This clonotype was found a few times. The chain recombines TRBV29-1 with TRBJ1-2, with D possibly being TRBD1 (6 bases). V dropped 6 bases and J dropped 8 bases, with 13 bases sitting between them. The length of the CDR3 is 11 residues. Germline assignment: CDR1 SQVTM and CDR2 ANQGSEA. The CDR3: CSVRDIEGYTF. DNA of the CDR3: TGCAGCGTCCGGGACATCGAGGGCTACACCTTC.

This clonotype has just a few counts. The V call is TRBV20-1, the J call TRBJ2-7; D not resolved. The J call could be wrong; TRBJ2-6 is a better fit for the DNA end. The CDR3 sequence is 13 residues long. Germline CDR1 DFQATT, CDR2 SNEGSKA (reference sequence). CDR3 protein: CSARNSLANVLTF. The CDR3 DNA reads as TGCAGTGCTAGGAATTCGCTGGCCAACGTCCTGACTTTC.

V usage is TRBV12-3 or TRBV12-4 and J usage is TRBJ2-5; D is perhaps TRBD2 (7 bases). The J call may be wrong; the DNA end is better matched by TRBJ2-1. The CDR3 runs 15 residues. This CDR3 reads CASSPSRGPYNEQFF. CDR3 coding DNA: TGTGCCAGCAGTCCCTCGCGGGGGCCGTACAATGAGCAGTTCTTC.

The V gene is TRBV27, the J gene TRBJ1-6, with 7 bases lining up with TRBD1. Germline lookup yields CDR1 MNHEY and CDR2 SMNVEV (reference sequence). The CDR3 loop spans 15 amino acids. Germline trimming cut 6 bases from V and 2 bases from J; bases unmatched to any gene: 4. The CDR3 sequence is CASRGGQAYNSPLHF. For the CDR3, the DNA is TGTGCCAGCAGAGGAGGACAGGCCTATAATTCACCCCTCCACTTT.

The chain joins TRBV12-3 or TRBV12-4 to TRBJ1-2; the D is unclear. This CDR3 comprises 15 residues. Between the trimmed V and J ends, which lost 10 bases and 7 bases, there was a span of 25 bases. The CDR3 protein is CATQFTGSWDSGYTF. Written as DNA, the CDR3 is TGTGCCACCCAGTTTACGGGGTCGTGGGATTCTGGCTACACCTTC.